The sequence of this T cell receptor (beta chain) was determined in a study of graft-versus-host responses after intestinal transplantation. Study-wide context: Induction with anti-thymocyte globulin, then tacrolimus and steroids for about 3 years, was given to all recipients. Study-level points and caveats: Association was observed between peak circulating GvH clone levels and early post-transplant HvG declines. Recipient marrow contained GvH clones, some of which appeared first in ileum or blood.

The CDR3 runs to 11 residues. V was clipped by 8 bases and J by 3 bases, with 4 bases between them. Germline CDR1 is MDHEN and CDR2 is SYDVKM. This clone was detected only once. Its specificity is unknown. Clones were sequenced by immunoSEQ multiplex PCR, and TCRdb holds only the in-frame ones, with some missing. Here the sample spans about 90,000 clones, roughly 90% being singletons. The clonotype comes from a human donor who was the organ donor for an intestinal transplant. The input for sequencing was unstimulated CD4+ T cells sorted from spleen or lymph node cells, taken before transplant. The rearrangement links TRBV28 to TRBJ1-4; D remains unclear. CDR3 DNA: TGTGCCAGCTCTCCTAATGAAAAACTGTTTTTT. Amino acids: CASSPNEKLFF. Complete variable domain (other parts from reference TRBV28 and TRBJ1-4): DVKVTQSSRYLVKRTGEKVFLECVQDMDHENMFWYRQDPGLGLRLIYFSYDVKMKEKGDIPEGYSVSREKKERFSLILESASTNQTSMYLCASSPNEKLFFGSGTQLSVL.